This entry is about one TCR beta chain. The sample belongs to a study of blood T cell repertoires in COVID-19. The overall study: From the United States, Italy and Spain came samples of acute and convalescent COVID-19. PBMCs, B-cell-depleted T cells, or T cells provided the cDNA or gDNA that made up the material.

Original data processing: Reference gene primer amplification in the assay estimated nucleated cell counts. Sequenced by immunoSEQ multiplex PCR; TCRdb stores in-frame clones only, minus some. V and J calls and clone size are as listed in that table; D and trimming were resolved from the DNA. The sample has hundreds of thousands of clones; about four fifths are singletons. The length of the CDR3 is 15 residues. From germline, CDR1 is SGHTA and CDR2 FQGNSA. Trimming removed 4 bases from V and 8 bases from J; junction bases left unmatched: 11. The TCR was taken from a woman aged 45-60 years with acute or convalescent COVID-19. The sequenced material came from peripheral blood. The chain carries TRBV7-2 and TRBJ2-1; 7 bases are a match to TRBD2. Here the CDR3 reads CASSSPWASGDEQFF. The CDR3 DNA reads as TGTGCCAGCAGCTCACCTTGGGCTAGCGGAGATGAGCAGTTCTTC.